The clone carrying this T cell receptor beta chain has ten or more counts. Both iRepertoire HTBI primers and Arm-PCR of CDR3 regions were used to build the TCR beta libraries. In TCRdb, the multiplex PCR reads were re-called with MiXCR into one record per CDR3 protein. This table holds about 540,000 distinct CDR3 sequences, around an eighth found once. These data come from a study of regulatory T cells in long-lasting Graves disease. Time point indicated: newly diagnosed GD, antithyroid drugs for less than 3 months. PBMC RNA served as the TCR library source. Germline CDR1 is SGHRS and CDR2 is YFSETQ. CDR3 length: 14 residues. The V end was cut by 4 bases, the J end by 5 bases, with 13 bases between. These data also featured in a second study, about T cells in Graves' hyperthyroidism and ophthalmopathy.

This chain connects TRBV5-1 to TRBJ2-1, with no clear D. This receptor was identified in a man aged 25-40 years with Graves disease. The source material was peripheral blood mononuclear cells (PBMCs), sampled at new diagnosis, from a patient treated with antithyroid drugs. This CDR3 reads CASSIWTSDNEQFF. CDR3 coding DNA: TGCGCCAGCAGCATTTGGACGTCCGACAATGAGCAGTTCTTC. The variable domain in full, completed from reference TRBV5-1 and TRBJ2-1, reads KAGVTQTPRYLIKTRGQQVTLSCSPISGHRSVSWYQQTPGQGLQFLFEYFSETQRNKGNFPGRFSGRQFSNSRSEMNVSTLELGDSALYLCASSIWTSDNEQFFGPGTRLTVL.